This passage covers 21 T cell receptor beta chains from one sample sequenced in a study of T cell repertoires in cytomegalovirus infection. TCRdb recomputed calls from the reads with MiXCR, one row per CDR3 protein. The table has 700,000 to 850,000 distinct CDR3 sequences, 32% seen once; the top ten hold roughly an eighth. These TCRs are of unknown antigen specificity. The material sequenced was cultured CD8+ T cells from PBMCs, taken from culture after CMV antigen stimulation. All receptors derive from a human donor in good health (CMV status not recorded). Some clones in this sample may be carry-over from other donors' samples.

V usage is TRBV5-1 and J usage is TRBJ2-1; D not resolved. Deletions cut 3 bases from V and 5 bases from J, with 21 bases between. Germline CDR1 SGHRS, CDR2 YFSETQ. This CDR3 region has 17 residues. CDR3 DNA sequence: TGCGCCAGCAGCTGGACGTCTCAGCCCCCCTACGACAATGAGCAGTTCTTC. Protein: CASSWTSQPPYDNEQFF.

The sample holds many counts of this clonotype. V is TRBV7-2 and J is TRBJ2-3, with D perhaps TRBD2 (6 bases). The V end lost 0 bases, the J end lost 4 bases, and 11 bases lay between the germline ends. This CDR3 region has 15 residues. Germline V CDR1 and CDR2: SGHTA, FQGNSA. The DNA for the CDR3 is TGTGCCAGCAGCTTAGCGGGAGCTAGCGCAGATACGCAGTATTTT. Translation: CASSLAGASADTQYF. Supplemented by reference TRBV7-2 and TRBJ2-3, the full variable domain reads GAGVSQSPSNKVTEKGKDVELRCDPISGHTALYWYRQSLGQGLEFLIYFQGNSAPDKSGLPSDRFSAERTGGSVSTLTIQRTQQEDSAVYLCASSLAGASADTQYFGPGTRLTVL.

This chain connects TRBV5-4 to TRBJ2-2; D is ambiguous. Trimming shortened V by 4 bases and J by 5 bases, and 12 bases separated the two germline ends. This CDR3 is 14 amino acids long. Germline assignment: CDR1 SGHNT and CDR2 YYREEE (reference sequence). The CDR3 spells CASSLPQATGELFF. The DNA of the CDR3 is TGTGCCAGCAGCCTTCCCCAAGCTACCGGGGAGCTGTTTTTT.

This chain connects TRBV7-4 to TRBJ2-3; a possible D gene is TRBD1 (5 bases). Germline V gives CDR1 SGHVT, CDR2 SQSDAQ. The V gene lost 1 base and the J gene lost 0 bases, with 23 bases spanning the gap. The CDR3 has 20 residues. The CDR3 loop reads CASSLEWKAVKRGSTDTQYF. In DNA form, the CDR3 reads TGTGCCAGCAGCTTAGAATGGAAGGCAGTTAAAAGGGGAAGCACAGATACGCAGTATTTT.

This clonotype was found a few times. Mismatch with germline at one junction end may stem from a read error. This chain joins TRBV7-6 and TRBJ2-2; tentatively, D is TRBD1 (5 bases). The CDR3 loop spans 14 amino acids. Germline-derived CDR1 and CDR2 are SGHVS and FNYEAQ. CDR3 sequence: CASSWGANTGELFF. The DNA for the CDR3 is TGTGCTAGCAGCTGGGGCGCTAACACCGGGGAGCTGTTTTTT.

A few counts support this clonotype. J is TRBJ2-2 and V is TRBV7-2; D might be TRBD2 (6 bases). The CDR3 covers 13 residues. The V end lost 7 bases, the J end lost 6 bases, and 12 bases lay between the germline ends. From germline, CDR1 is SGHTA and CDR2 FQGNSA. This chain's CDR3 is CASTYWGAGELFF. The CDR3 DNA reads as TGTGCCAGCACCTACTGGGGGGCCGGGGAGCTGTTTTTT.

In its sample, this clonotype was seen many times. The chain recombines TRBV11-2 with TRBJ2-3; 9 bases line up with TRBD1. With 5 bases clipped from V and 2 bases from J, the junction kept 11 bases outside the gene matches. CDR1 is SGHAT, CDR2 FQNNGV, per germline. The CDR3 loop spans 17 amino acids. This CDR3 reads CASSRPRTGDFTDTQYF. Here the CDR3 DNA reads TGTGCCAGCAGCCGACCTAGGACAGGGGATTTCACAGATACGCAGTATTTT. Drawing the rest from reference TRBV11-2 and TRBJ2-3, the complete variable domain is EAGVAQSPRYKIIEKRQSVAFWCNPISGHATLYWYQQILGQGPKLLIQFQNNGVVDDSQLPKDRFSAERLKGVDSTLKIQPAKLEDSAVYLCASSRPRTGDFTDTQYFGPGTRLTVL.

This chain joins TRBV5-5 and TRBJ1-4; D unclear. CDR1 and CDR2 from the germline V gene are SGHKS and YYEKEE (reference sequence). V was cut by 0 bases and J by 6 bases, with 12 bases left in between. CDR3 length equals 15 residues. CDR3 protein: CASSLVGVGDEKLFF. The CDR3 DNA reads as TGTGCCAGCAGCTTGGTAGGTGTAGGCGATGAAAAACTGTTTTTT.

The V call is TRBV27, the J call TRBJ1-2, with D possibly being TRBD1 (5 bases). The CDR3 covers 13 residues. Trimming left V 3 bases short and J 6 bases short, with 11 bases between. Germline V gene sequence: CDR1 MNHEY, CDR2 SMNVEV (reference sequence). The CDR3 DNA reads TGTGCCAGCAGTTTCCAGGGACCGCATGGCTACACCTTC. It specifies CASSFQGPHGYTF.

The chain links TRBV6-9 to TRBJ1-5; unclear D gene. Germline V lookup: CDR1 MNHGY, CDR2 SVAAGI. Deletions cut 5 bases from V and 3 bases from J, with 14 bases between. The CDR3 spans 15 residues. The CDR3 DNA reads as TGTGCCAGCAGTCGACCAGAACAGTTCAATCAGCCCCAGCATTTT. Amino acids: CASSRPEQFNQPQHF.

The CDR3 region is CASSYGVAGGNEQFF. For the CDR3, the DNA is TGTGCCAGCAGTTATGGGGTAGCGGGGGGCAATGAGCAGTTCTTC. The chain combines TRBV6-2 or TRBV6-3 with TRBJ2-1, with TRBD2 identical over 10 bases. J lost 6 bases, V lost 3 bases, and 5 bases had no gene match. This CDR3 region has 15 residues. Germline V CDR1 and CDR2: MNHEY, SVGEGT.

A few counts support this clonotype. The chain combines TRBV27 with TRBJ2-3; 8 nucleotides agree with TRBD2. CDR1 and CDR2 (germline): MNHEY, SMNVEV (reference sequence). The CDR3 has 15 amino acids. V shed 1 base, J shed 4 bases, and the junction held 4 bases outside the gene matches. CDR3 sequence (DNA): TGTGCCAGCAGTTTATTGCGGACTAGCCCAGATACGCAGTATTTT. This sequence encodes CASSLLRTSPDTQYF.

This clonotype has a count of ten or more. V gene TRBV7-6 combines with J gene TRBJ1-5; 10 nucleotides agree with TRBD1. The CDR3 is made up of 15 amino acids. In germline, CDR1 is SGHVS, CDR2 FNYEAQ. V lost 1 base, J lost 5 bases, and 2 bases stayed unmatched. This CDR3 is CASSLGDRGYQPQHF. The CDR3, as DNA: TGTGCCAGCAGCTTAGGGGACAGGGGATATCAGCCCCAGCATTTT.

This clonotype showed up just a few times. The CDR3 DNA is TGTGCCAGCAGCCCCGGGTCCGAGTATAGCAATCAGCCCCAGCATTTT. As protein: CASSPGSEYSNQPQHF. The gene calls are TRBV11-2 and TRBJ1-5; the D is unclear. In germline, CDR1 is SGHAT, CDR2 FQNNGV. Between the trimmed V and J ends, which lost 5 bases and 0 bases, there was a span of 14 bases. CDR3 size: 16 residues.

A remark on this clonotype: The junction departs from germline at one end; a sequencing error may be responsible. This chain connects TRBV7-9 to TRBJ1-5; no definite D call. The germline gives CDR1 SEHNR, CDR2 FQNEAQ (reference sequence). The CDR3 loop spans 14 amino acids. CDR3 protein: CASSSEWRDQRQHF. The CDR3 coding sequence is TGTGCCAGCAGCTCGGAATGGCGGGATCAGCGCCAGCATTTT.

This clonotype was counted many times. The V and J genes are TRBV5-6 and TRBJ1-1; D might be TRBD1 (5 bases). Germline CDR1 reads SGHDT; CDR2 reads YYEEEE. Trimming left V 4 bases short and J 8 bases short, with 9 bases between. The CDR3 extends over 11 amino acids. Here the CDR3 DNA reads TGTGCCAGCAGCCACGGGGCAGAAGCTTTCTTT. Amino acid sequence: CASSHGAEAFF.

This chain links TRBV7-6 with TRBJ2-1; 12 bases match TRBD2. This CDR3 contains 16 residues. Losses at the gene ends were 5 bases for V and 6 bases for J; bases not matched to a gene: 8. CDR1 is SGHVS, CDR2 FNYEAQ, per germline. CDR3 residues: CASSPGGLAGSNEQFF. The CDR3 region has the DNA TGTGCCAGCAGCCCTGGCGGACTAGCGGGGTCCAATGAGCAGTTCTTC.

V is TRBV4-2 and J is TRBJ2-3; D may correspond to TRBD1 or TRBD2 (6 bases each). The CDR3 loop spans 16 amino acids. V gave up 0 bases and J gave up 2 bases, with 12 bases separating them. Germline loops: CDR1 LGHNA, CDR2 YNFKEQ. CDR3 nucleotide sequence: TGTGCCAGCAGCCAAGATGGTGGGGGGCCCACAGATACGCAGTATTTT. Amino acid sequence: CASSQDGGGPTDTQYF.

The CDR3 DNA follows: TGTGCCAGTAGTACTCCTTCAGGGTCCCTCCCGAGGACGCAGTATTTT. This codes for CASSTPSGSLPRTQYF. The chain recombines TRBV19 with TRBJ2-3; D is possibly TRBD1 (5 bases). The CDR3 length is 16 residues. Trimming shortened V by 4 bases and J by 9 bases, and 23 bases separated the two germline ends. Germline CDR1 and CDR2: LNHDA and SQIVND (reference sequence).

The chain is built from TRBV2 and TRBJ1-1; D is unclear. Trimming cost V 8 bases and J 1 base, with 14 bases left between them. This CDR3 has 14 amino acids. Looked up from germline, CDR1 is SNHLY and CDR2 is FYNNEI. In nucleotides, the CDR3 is TGTGCCAGCCTCCTGAAAACTCCGAACACTGAAGCTTTCTTT. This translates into CASLLKTPNTEAFF.

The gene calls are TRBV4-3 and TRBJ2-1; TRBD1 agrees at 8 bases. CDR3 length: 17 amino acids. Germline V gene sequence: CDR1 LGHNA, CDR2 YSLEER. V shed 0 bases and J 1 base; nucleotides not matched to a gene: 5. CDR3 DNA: TGCGCCAGCAGCCAAGATCCGGACAGGGTATCCTACAATGAGCAGTTCTTC. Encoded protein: CASSQDPDRVSYNEQFF.